This paragraph reports one T cell receptor beta chain. V lost 0 bases to trimming and J lost 7 bases, with 15 bases between them. The CDR3 extends over 14 amino acids. Germline CDR1 GTSNPN, CDR2 SVGIG (reference sequence). A quantity of roughly 0.5 to 1 ug RNA underwent reverse transcription using random hexamers. TCRdb reanalysed the immunoSEQ multiplex PCR reads using MiXCR and keeps one entry per CDR3 protein. The sample holds about 200,000 distinct CDR3 sequences; 95% are singletons and the top ten take just over 0.08%. The record originates from a study of CD8 T cells in Susac syndrome. Sequencing targeted TCR beta in blood CD8+ and CD4+ T cells. Multiple sclerosis controls were treatment-naive patients with stable or active relapsing-remitting disease. It was negative isolation that provided the CD8+ and CD4+ T cells, whereas TEMRA cells were enriched by FACS.

Source material: CD4+ T cells from PBMCs. The rearrangement joins TRBV30 to TRBJ1-2, with a tentative D call TRBD1 (5 bases). This TCR derives from a human donor with multiple sclerosis. The CDR3 DNA sequence: TGTGCCTGGAGTGTACTAGATTTTCAGGGTGGCTACACCTTC. Protein sequence: CAWSVLDFQGGYTF.